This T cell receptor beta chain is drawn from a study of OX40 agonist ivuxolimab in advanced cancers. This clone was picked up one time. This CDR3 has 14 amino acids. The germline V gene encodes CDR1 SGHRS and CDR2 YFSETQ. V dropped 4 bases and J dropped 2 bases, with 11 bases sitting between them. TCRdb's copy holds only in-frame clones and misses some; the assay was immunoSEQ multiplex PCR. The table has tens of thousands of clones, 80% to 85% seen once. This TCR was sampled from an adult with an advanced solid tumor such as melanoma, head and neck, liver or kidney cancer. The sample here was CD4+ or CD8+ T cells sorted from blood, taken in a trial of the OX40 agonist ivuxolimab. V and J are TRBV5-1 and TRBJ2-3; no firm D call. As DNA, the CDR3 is TGCGCCAGCAGCAGAACTGTCAACACAGATACGCAGTATTTT. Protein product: CASSRTVNTDTQYF.